One sample yielded the 24 T cell receptor beta chains listed below, sequenced in a study of blood T cell repertoires in COVID-19 (dated by TCRdb to about 2020). The library came from the immunoSEQ multiplex PCR assay. The table comes from immuneACCESS by way of TCRdb, which keeps in-frame sequences with V and J called. Part of the clones is missing from these tables; in studies checked, under half for an unresolved V gene and the rest for unknown reasons. The sample table shows a few hundred thousand clones, and about 87% are seen once. The biggest ten clones account for approximately 3.8% of the sample. Sequenced input: peripheral blood. The receptors shown here come from a man aged 55 to 69 who had recovered from COVID-19.

The chain carries TRBV30 and TRBJ1-5; 9 nucleotides line up with TRBD1. J lost 4 bases, V lost 0 bases, and 4 bases had no gene match. The CDR3 sequence is 15 residues long. Germline assignment: CDR1 GTSNPN and CDR2 SVGIG (reference sequence). In nucleotides, the CDR3 is TGTGCCTGGAGTGTAGAAGGACAGGGGAATCAGCCCCAGCATTTT. The encoded protein is CAWSVEGQGNQPQHF.

The V gene is TRBV30, the J gene TRBJ1-2, with a weak D call TRBD1 (6 bases). This CDR3 has 13 amino acids. CDR1 and CDR2 (germline): GTSNPN, SVGIG (reference sequence). The V end lost 3 bases, the J end lost 6 bases, and 14 bases lay between the germline ends. The CDR3: CAWSVGGADGYTF. The CDR3 DNA is TGTGCCTGGAGCGTCGGGGGGGCGGATGGCTACACCTTC.

The chain links TRBV19 to TRBJ2-6; 11 positions agree with TRBD1. The ends lost 6 bases at V and 2 bases at J; junction bases unmatched: 12. Germline V gene lookup returns CDR1 LNHDA and CDR2 SQIVND (reference sequence). The CDR3 runs to 19 residues. The CDR3 loop is CASSPSPGQGGAGANVLTF. The CDR3 bases are TGTGCCAGTAGCCCAAGTCCGGGACAGGGGGGAGCTGGGGCCAACGTCCTGACTTTC.

The chain combines TRBV29-1 with TRBJ1-1; 9 bases align to TRBD1. The CDR3 runs 17 residues. V dropped 6 bases and J dropped 0; count of bases not matched to a gene: 14. The germline gives CDR1 SQVTM, CDR2 ANQGSEA. The DNA for the CDR3 is TGCAGCGTCCCCGCCCACCCGACAGGGGGTATGAACACTGAAGCTTTCTTT. It is translated as CSVPAHPTGGMNTEAFF.

V and J are TRBV7-4 and TRBJ2-5; weak D call: TRBD1 (6 bases). Between the trimmed V and J ends, which lost 1 base and 5 bases, there was a span of 11 bases. The germline V gene encodes CDR1 SGHVT and CDR2 SQSDAQ. The CDR3 loop spans 14 amino acids. DNA of the CDR3: TGTGCCAGCAGCTTAGACAGGGTACGGGAGACCCAGTACTTC. This sequence encodes CASSLDRVRETQYF.

This clone was seen just once. J is TRBJ1-6 and V is TRBV5-3, with D maybe TRBD1 (5 bases). TRBV5-3 has ORF status, its function being uncertain. This CDR3 has 16 amino acids. Trimming took 4 bases from V and 6 from J, leaving 17 bases between them. The CDR3 nucleotides are TGTGCCAGAAGCGGGGCCCCAGAGAAAATTAATTCACCCCTCCACTTT. Amino acids: CARSGAPEKINSPLHF.

The chain has TRBV10-2 and TRBJ2-7; 8 nucleotides agree with TRBD1. Per germline, CDR1 WSHSY and CDR2 SAAADI. The V gene end was trimmed by 6 bases and the J gene end by 5 bases; junction bases not matched to a gene: 9. This CDR3 is built from 14 residues. CDR3 region: CASRLSGQGNEQYF. The CDR3 DNA follows: TGCGCCAGCAGACTTTCCGGACAGGGCAACGAGCAGTACTTC.

In its sample, this clone was seen once. At one end the junction does not follow the germline gene, possibly because of a read error. The chain employs TRBV7-8 and TRBJ2-1, with TRBD2 as a possible D gene (6 bases). CDR3 length: 14 residues. Germline V gene sequence: CDR1 SGHVS, CDR2 FQNEAQ. CDR3 nucleotide sequence: TGTGCCAGCAGCTTAGTAGGGTTAGGCGGGGCCTTAGTCTTC. This sequence encodes CASSLVGLGGALVF. Full variable domain (rest looked up from reference TRBV7-8 and TRBJ2-1): GAGVSQSPRYKVAKRGQDVALRCDPISGHVSLFWYQQALGQGPEFLTYFQNEAQLDKSGLPSDRFFAERPEGSVSTLKIQRTQQEDSAVYLCASSLVGLGGALVFGPGTRLTVL.

The rearrangement joins TRBV5-1 to TRBJ2-2; 8 bases are a match to TRBD1. CDR1 is SGHRS and CDR2 is YFSETQ in the germline V gene. With V trimmed by 2 bases and J by 5 bases, 2 bases remained unmatched. The CDR3 loop spans 14 amino acids. In nucleotides, the CDR3 is TGCGCCAGCAGCTTCACAGGGGGGACCGGGGAGCTGTTTTTT. Amino acids: CASSFTGGTGELFF. Supplemented by reference TRBV5-1 and TRBJ2-2, the full variable domain reads KAGVTQTPRYLIKTRGQQVTLSCSPISGHRSVSWYQQTPGQGLQFLFEYFSETQRNKGNFPGRFSGRQFSNSRSEMNVSTLELGDSALYLCASSFTGGTGELFFGEGSRLTVL.

The rearrangement links TRBV15 to TRBJ1-2, with no clear D. Per germline, CDR1 LNHNV and CDR2 YYDKDF (reference sequence). This CDR3 is 15 amino acids long. V was shortened by 0 bases and J by 4 bases, with 12 bases between the two germline ends. The CDR3 region is CATSREPAGGYGYTF. The CDR3 DNA sequence: TGTGCCACCAGCAGAGAGCCGGCGGGCGGCTATGGCTACACCTTC.

The chain has TRBV5-1 and TRBJ2-1, with TRBD2 matching 11 bases. Germline CDR1 and CDR2: SGHRS and YFSETQ. The CDR3 sequence is 14 residues long. Losses at the gene ends were 4 bases for V and 6 bases for J; bases not matched to a gene: 3. CDR3 loop: CASSQLAGVNEQFF. The DNA of the CDR3 is TGCGCCAGCAGCCAACTAGCGGGGGTCAATGAGCAGTTCTTC.

V usage is TRBV19 and J usage is TRBJ2-7; 9 bases are shared with TRBD1. V shed 6 bases, J shed 4 bases, and the junction held 19 bases outside the gene matches. The CDR3 is made up of 18 amino acids. The V gene's germline CDR1 is LNHDA and CDR2 SQIVND (reference sequence). CDR3 region: CASSDIPGTGSKKYEQYF. In DNA form, the CDR3 reads TGTGCCAGTAGCGACATACCCGGGACAGGGAGTAAGAAGTACGAGCAGTACTTC. The variable domain in full, with the rest retrieved from reference TRBV19 and TRBJ2-7, is DGGITQSPKYLFRKEGQNVTLSCEQNLNHDAMYWYRQDPGQGLRLIYYSQIVNDFQKGDIAEGYSVSREKKESFPLTVTSAQKNPTAFYLCASSDIPGTGSKKYEQYFGPGTRLTVT.

The chain combines TRBV5-1 with TRBJ1-6; 7 bases match TRBD1. Germline assignment: CDR1 SGHRS and CDR2 YFSETQ. The V segment lost 0 bases and the J segment 5 bases; nucleotides outside the gene matches: 8. The CDR3 totals 17 residues. The CDR3 protein is CASSLEFWGQNNSPLHF. The CDR3 DNA follows: TGCGCCAGCAGCTTGGAGTTTTGGGGACAGAATAATTCACCCCTCCACTTT.

V is TRBV6-5 and J is TRBJ2-1; 11 bases line up with TRBD2. V trimming: 5 bases; J trimming: 3 bases; junction bases outside the gene matches: 3. CDR3 size: 15 residues. Germline CDR1 and CDR2: MNHEY and SVGAGI. CDR3 nucleotide sequence: TGTGCCAGCAGTCCTAGCGGGGGGCTCTACAATGAGCAGTTCTTC. Translating it yields CASSPSGGLYNEQFF.

Concerning this clone: The same CDR3 can be traced to other DNA sequences in this sample. This rearrangement joins TRBV19 to TRBJ1-1; no definite D call. The germline gives CDR1 LNHDA, CDR2 SQIVND (reference sequence). The CDR3 consists of 13 residues. Between the trimmed V and J ends, which lost 3 bases and 0 bases, there was a span of 5 bases. The CDR3 coding sequence is TGTGCCAGTAGTATTCAAATGAACACTGAAGCTTTCTTT. Translated, it gives CASSIQMNTEAFF.

The chain has TRBV7-3 and TRBJ2-5, with D unclear. V lost 2 bases, J lost 5 bases, and 15 bases lay in between. There are 15 residues in the CDR3. Germline CDR1 and CDR2: SGHTA and FQGTGA. DNA of the CDR3: TGTGCCAGCAGCTTACAGCGTACTGCTGCGGAGACCCAGTACTTC. It is translated as CASSLQRTAAETQYF.

J is TRBJ2-5 and V is TRBV5-1; 7 bases map to TRBD2. The V segment lost 4 bases and the J segment 1 base; nucleotides outside the gene matches: 10. Germline V lookup: CDR1 SGHRS, CDR2 YFSETQ. This CDR3 is 16 amino acids long. This chain's CDR3 is CASSPKERGTQETQYF. CDR3 DNA: TGCGCCAGCAGCCCTAAAGAGCGGGGAACCCAAGAGACCCAGTACTTC.

The rearrangement joins TRBV19 to TRBJ1-4, with D possibly being TRBD1 (6 bases). V was shortened by 8 bases and J by 0 bases, with 16 bases between the two germline ends. From germline, CDR1 is LNHDA and CDR2 SQIVND (reference sequence). This CDR3 has 16 amino acids. The CDR3 DNA reads as TGTGCCAGTGGGTGGGGGCCTTCCGCAACTAATGAAAAACTGTTTTTT. Encoded protein: CASGWGPSATNEKLFF.

The chain uses TRBV5-1 and TRBJ1-2; 9 nucleotides match TRBD1. Trimming removed 6 bases from V and 2 bases from J; junction bases left unmatched: 20. The CDR3 contains 19 residues. Per the germline V gene, CDR1 is SGHRS and CDR2 is YFSETQ. CDR3 in amino acids: CASTPGGLRDRAINYGYTF. CDR3 in DNA: TGCGCCAGCACCCCGGGGGGGTTAAGGGACAGGGCGATCAACTATGGCTACACCTTC.

This chain links TRBV19 with TRBJ2-3; 9 nucleotides align to TRBD2. This CDR3 region has 16 residues. Germline CDR1 and CDR2: LNHDA and SQIVND (reference sequence). After removal of 6 bases from V and 5 bases from J, the junction contained 12 bases not matched to a gene. This CDR3 reads CASSPRGGVREDTQYF. The CDR3, as DNA: TGTGCCAGTAGCCCGCGGGGGGGAGTGCGAGAAGATACGCAGTATTTT. Complete variable domain (other parts from reference TRBV19 and TRBJ2-3): DGGITQSPKYLFRKEGQNVTLSCEQNLNHDAMYWYRQDPGQGLRLIYYSQIVNDFQKGDIAEGYSVSREKKESFPLTVTSAQKNPTAFYLCASSPRGGVREDTQYFGPGTRLTVL.

The chain combines TRBV14 with TRBJ2-1; 12 nucleotides line up with TRBD2. The V gene's germline CDR1 is SGHDN and CDR2 FVKESK. Unmatched junction bases numbered 11, after V lost 4 bases and J lost 7 bases. This CDR3 has 17 amino acids. CDR3 DNA sequence: TGTGCCAGCAGCCCCCGACTAGCGGGGGCCACGGGGAATGAGCAGTTCTTC. Translating gives CASSPRLAGATGNEQFF.

CDR3 bases: TGTGCCAGCAGTTACGAATCCGGAGGAGGAAACACCATATATTTT. It codes for CASSYESGGGNTIYF. The chain recombines TRBV6-5 with TRBJ1-3; D not certain. The CDR3 extends over 15 amino acids. CDR1 is MNHEY and CDR2 is SVGAGI in the germline V gene. Trimming shortened V by 2 bases and J by 4 bases, and 12 bases separated the two germline ends.

The gene calls are TRBV7-2 and TRBJ2-7, with D possibly TRBD2 on 7 matching bases. Germline values: CDR1 SGHTA, CDR2 FQGNSA. The CDR3 loop spans 14 amino acids. Trimming took 0 bases from V and 5 from J, leaving 11 bases between them. CDR3 loop: CASSLAGGHDEQYF. The CDR3, as DNA: TGTGCCAGCAGCTTAGCGGGGGGGCATGACGAGCAGTACTTC.

This chain joins TRBV13 and TRBJ1-3, with 9 bases matching TRBD1. The CDR3 covers 17 residues. Germline V gene data show CDR1 as PRHDT and CDR2 as FYEKMQ (reference sequence). After removal of 5 bases from V and 0 bases from J, the junction contained 8 bases not matched to a gene. The CDR3 nucleotides read TGTGCCAGCAGCCCATCACCGGGACAGGGCTCTGGAAACACCATATATTTT. Residues: CASSPSPGQGSGNTIYF. Combining the CDR3 with reference TRBV13 and TRBJ1-3 gives the whole variable domain AAGVIQSPRHLIKEKRETATLKCYPIPRHDTVYWYQQGPGQDPQFLISFYEKMQSDKGSIPDRFSAQQFSDYHSELNMSSLELGDSALYFCASSPSPGQGSGNTIYFGEGSWLTVV.